This T cell receptor (beta chain) was recovered during a study of T cells after posttransplantation cyclophosphamide. Germline lookup yields CDR1 LGHNA and CDR2 YSLEER. CDR3 length: 15 residues. V was clipped by 2 bases and J by 1 base, with 10 bases between them. TCRdb's copy holds only in-frame clones and misses some; the assay was immunoSEQ multiplex PCR. The data show about 7,100 clones, with around 75% seen just once and approximately 20% held by the top ten. Treatment was busulfan-fludarabine conditioning, a marrow graft, and cyclophosphamide on days +3 and +4. The TCR was taken from a male patient between 25 and 39 years old who received an allogeneic stem cell transplant from a related donor, was CMV-positive, and had acute GVHD only. Some T cells may be graft donor cells. The specimen comprised PBMCs, sampled about 1,600 days after allogeneic stem cell transplant with posttransplant cyclophosphamide. The chain combines TRBV4-3 with TRBJ2-3; no firm D call. CDR3 sequence: CASSQLMQGTDTQYF. DNA for the CDR3: TGCGCCAGCAGCCAACTGATGCAGGGCACAGATACGCAGTATTTT.